These 4 T cell receptor beta chains were all obtained from the same sample, sequenced in a study of OX40 agonist ivuxolimab in advanced cancers. Libraries were prepared by immunoSEQ multiplex PCR; TCRdb keeps only in-frame clonotypes and omits some of them. This sample has 40,000 to 55,000 clones, with approximately 88% found just once. The specimen was CD4+ or CD8+ T cells sorted from blood, collected in a trial of the OX40 agonist ivuxolimab. The receptors were sampled from an adult with an advanced solid tumor such as melanoma, head and neck, liver or kidney cancer.

The genes are TRBV28 and TRBJ2-7; D is undetermined. The CDR3 extends over 14 amino acids. V was cut by 6 bases and J by 3 bases, with 15 bases left in between. The germline gives CDR1 MDHEN, CDR2 SYDVKM. The CDR3 sequence: CASSSPGLDYEQYF. Written as DNA, the CDR3 is TGTGCCAGCAGCAGCCCGGGCCTGGACTACGAGCAGTACTTC. Full variable domain (outside the CDR3, taken from reference TRBV28 and TRBJ2-7): DVKVTQSSRYLVKRTGEKVFLECVQDMDHENMFWYRQDPGLGLRLIYFSYDVKMKEKGDIPEGYSVSREKKERFSLILESASTNQTSMYLCASSSPGLDYEQYFGPGTRLTVT.

This clone appeared a few times. The chain carries TRBV7-3 and TRBJ2-1; unclear D gene. This CDR3 has 13 residues. The V and J ends lost 2 bases and 8 bases respectively, with 10 bases between them. Germline loops: CDR1 SGHTA, CDR2 FQGTGA. The CDR3 DNA reads TGTGCCAGCAGCTTAGGGCCTGACTATGAGCAGTTCTTC. Protein: CASSLGPDYEQFF. Using reference TRBV7-3 and TRBJ2-1 for the parts outside the CDR3, the full variable domain is GAGVSQTPSNKVTEKGKYVELRCDPISGHTALYWYRQSLGQGPEFLIYFQGTGAADDSGLPNDRFFAVRPEGSVSTLKIQRTERGDSAVYLCASSLGPDYEQFFGPGTRLTVL.

The gene calls are TRBV2 and TRBJ2-7, with 7 bases fitting TRBD1. The CDR3 is made up of 15 amino acids. CDR1 and CDR2 (germline): SNHLY, FYNNEI. The trim removed 9 bases at V and 3 bases at J, leaving 14 bases unmatched. CDR3 sequence reads: CASRQGRTANYEQYF. The CDR3 bases are TGTGCCAGTCGACAGGGTCGGACCGCCAACTACGAGCAGTACTTC. The variable domain in full, completed from reference TRBV2 and TRBJ2-7, reads EPEVTQTPSHQVTQMGQEVILRCVPISNHLYFYWYRQILGQKVEFLVSFYNNEISEKSEIFDDQFSVERPDGSNFTLKIRSTKLEDSAMYFCASRQGRTANYEQYFGPGTRLTVT.

The chain links TRBV14 to TRBJ2-2; TRBD1 might be the D (6 bases). Germline V lookup: CDR1 SGHDN, CDR2 FVKESK. Trimming took 1 base from V and 4 from J, leaving 13 bases between them. The length of the CDR3 is 16 residues. Here the CDR3 DNA reads TGTGCCAGCAGCCAAGGGTTGGGGGCTGGCACCGGGGAGCTGTTTTTT. This translates into CASSQGLGAGTGELFF.